These T cell receptor beta chains were read from a single sample in a study of shared clonotypes between healthy human individuals. Measured with immunoSEQ multiplex PCR; TCRdb has only the in-frame clones, and not every one. The sample consists of some 1.1 million clones, about 72% of them appearing once. Sequenced sample: memory CD4+ T cells from PBMCs. These TCRs come from a man aged 18 to 35 in good health. Some clones in this sample may be carry-over from other donors' samples. The CDR3 runs from the conserved cysteine through the conserved F or W. The D gene is left open where the match is weak. Clone size, where shown, is once, few, many, or a class for clones that have expanded.

clone size	D gene	J gene	V gene	CDR3 protein	CDR3 DNA
.	.	TRBJ1-3	TRBV29-1	CSVAGRFGNTIYF	TGCAGCGTCGCTGGACGTTTCGGAAACACCATATATTTT
few	TRBD1	TRBJ1-1	TRBV5-1	CASSVGTGGRGAFF	TGCGCCAGCAGCGTAGGGACAGGGGGCCGAGGAGCTTTCTTT
.	TRBD1	TRBJ2-1	TRBV19	CASNSRQGHSEQFF	TGTGCCAGTAATTCCCGACAGGGGCATAGTGAGCAGTTCTTC
.	.	TRBJ1-2	TRBV6-1	CASSEPNWAETYGYTF	TGTGCCAGCAGTGAACCCAATTGGGCAGAAACTTATGGCTACACCTTC
.	.	TRBJ2-3	TRBV9	CASSVGGSTDTQYF	TGTGCCAGCAGCGTAGGGGGATCCACAGATACGCAGTATTTT
.	.	TRBJ2-6	TRBV28	CASRRTRRANVLTF	TGTGCCAGCAGAAGAACAAGGCGGGCCAACGTCCTGACTTTC
few	TRBD1	TRBJ2-1	TRBV29-1	CSALGQAAYNEQFF	TGCAGCGCTTTGGGACAGGCAGCATACAATGAGCAGTTCTTC
.	TRBD2	TRBJ2-4	TRBV28	CASRLAGAKNIQYF	TGTGCCAGCAGACTAGCGGGAGCCAAAAACATTCAGTACTTC
.	TRBD1	TRBJ1-1	TRBV25-1	CASSELGQGDTEAFF	TGTGCCAGCAGTGAATTGGGACAGGGAGACACTGAAGCTTTCTTT
many	.	TRBJ2-7	TRBV6-1	CASTYDHSSYEQYF	TGTGCCAGCACCTACGACCACTCCTCCTACGAGCAGTACTTC
.	.	TRBJ1-5	TRBV30	CAWSTRDAGGRQPQHF	TGTGCCTGGAGTACCCGAGACGCTGGGGGTAGGCAGCCCCAGCATTTT
few	.	TRBJ1-1	TRBV2	CASSEEGYTEAFF	TGTGCCAGCAGTGAAGAGGGGTACACTGAAGCTTTCTTT
.	.	TRBJ1-2	TRBV5-4	CASSLASERAGFGYTF	TGTGCCAGCAGCTTGGCCTCCGAAAGGGCTGGGTTCGGCTACACCTTC
.	.	TRBJ1-1	TRBV7-9	CASRNFQGPGGAFF	TGTGCCAGCAGAAATTTCCAGGGACCCGGGGGAGCTTTCTTT
.	TRBD2	TRBJ2-1	TRBV15	CATSRAGTSVGDEQFF	TGTGCCACCAGCAGAGCGGGCACTAGCGTAGGCGATGAGCAGTTCTTC
.	.	TRBJ2-3	TRBV4-2	CASSPGGQQSDTQYF	TGTGCCAGCAGCCCGGGGGGCCAGCAATCAGATACGCAGTATTTT
.	.	TRBJ1-2	TRBV6-1	CASSEESGYGYTF	TGTGCCAGCAGTGAAGAGAGTGGCTATGGCTACACCTTC
.	TRBD2	TRBJ2-5	TRBV10-3	CAAAGGQETQYF	TGTGCCGCAGCGGGGGGCCAAGAGACCCAGTACTTC
.	.	TRBJ2-2	TRBV5-1	CASSLSGTGELFF	TGCGCCAGCAGCTTGAGCGGCACCGGGGAGCTGTTTTTT
.	TRBD2	TRBJ2-3	TRBV4-1	CASSLRVGTSGARTDTQYF	TGCGCCAGCAGCCTCAGAGTCGGGACTAGCGGGGCTCGCACAGATACGCAGTATTTT
.	TRBD2	TRBJ2-1	TRBV30	CAWSSGLAGKYEQFF	TGTGCCTGGAGTTCTGGACTAGCGGGAAAGTATGAGCAGTTCTTC
.	TRBD1	TRBJ1-2	TRBV29-1	CSVEDLQTGALF	TGCAGCGTTGAAGATCTCCAAACAGGGGCCCTCTTC
.	.	TRBJ1-4	TRBV25-1	CASSEYDPARLELFF	TGTGCCAGCAGTGAATATGACCCCGCGAGGTTGGAACTGTTTTTT
.	TRBD2	TRBJ2-1	TRBV11-2	CASSLGTSGNYVEQFF	TGTGCCAGCAGCTTAGGGACTAGCGGGAATTATGTTGAGCAGTTCTTC
.	TRBD1	TRBJ2-5	TRBV5-1	CASSLVGTGRETQYF	TGCGCCAGCAGCTTGGTAGGGACAGGAAGAGAGACCCAGTACTTC
once	.	TRBJ1-4	TRBV2	CASSVSGGANEKLFF	TGTGCCAGCAGTGTATCCGGGGGGGCTAATGAAAAACTGTTTTTT